These 9 T cell receptor beta chains were sequenced from one sample in a study of blood T cell repertoires in COVID-19. Assay used: immunoSEQ multiplex PCR; TCRdb lists only in-frame clones, some missing. The sample includes about 220,000 clones, roughly 85% of them seen just once. Sequenced input: PBMCs or T cells enriched from blood (not recorded which). The receptors stem from a woman aged 40 to 50 who had been exposed to COVID-19.

The chain links TRBV7-3 to TRBJ2-1; 8 nucleotides agree with TRBD2. The CDR3 consists of 17 residues. V gave up 3 bases and J gave up 4 bases; unmatched junction bases: 11. Germline CDR1 SGHTA, CDR2 FQGTGA. The CDR3 sequence is CASSFGRGPIGYNEQFF. The CDR3, as DNA: TGTGCCAGCAGCTTCGGGAGGGGACCCATTGGGTACAATGAGCAGTTCTTC.

This chain joins TRBV19 and TRBJ2-2, with 7 bases lining up with TRBD1. Losses at the gene ends were 6 bases for V and 3 bases for J; bases not matched to a gene: 7. This CDR3 is built from 15 residues. Per the germline V gene, CDR1 is LNHDA and CDR2 is SQIVND (reference sequence). The DNA of the CDR3 is TGTGCCAGTAGAAAAACGGGACAGTACACCGGGGAGCTGTTTTTT. Translated: CASRKTGQYTGELFF.

The chain couples TRBV15 to TRBJ1-3, with 8 bases fitting TRBD1. Trimming removed 4 bases from V and 7 bases from J; junction bases left unmatched: 3. In germline, CDR1 is LNHNV, CDR2 YYDKDF (reference sequence). This CDR3 contains 13 residues. CDR3 DNA: TGTGCCACCAGCATCCGACAGGGGAACACCATATATTTT. Amino acids: CATSIRQGNTIYF.

The rearrangement links TRBV5-5 to TRBJ2-5; 14 bases agree with TRBD2. The CDR3 totals 18 residues. Germline lookup yields CDR1 SGHKS and CDR2 YYEKEE (reference sequence). V gave up 3 bases and J gave up 0 bases; unmatched junction bases: 7. The CDR3 nucleotides are TGTGCCAGCAGCTGGGGACTAGCGGGGGAATTGTACCAAGAGACCCAGTACTTC. Translated: CASSWGLAGELYQETQYF.

The rearrangement links TRBV5-6 to TRBJ1-1; D is perhaps TRBD1 (5 bases). The CDR3 has 14 residues. V was cut by 0 bases and J by 7 bases, with 13 bases left in between. Per germline, CDR1 SGHDT and CDR2 YYEEEE. The CDR3 DNA reads as TGTGCCAGCAGCTTGGAGATCACGACAGTTGAAGCTTTCTTT. It codes for CASSLEITTVEAFF. The complete variable domain, with remaining parts taken from reference TRBV5-6 and TRBJ1-1, reads DAGVTQSPTHLIKTRGQQVTLRCSPKSGHDTVSWYQQALGQGPQFIFQYYEEEERQRGNFPDRFSGHQFPNYSSELNVNALLLGDSALYLCASSLEITTVEAFFGQGTRLTVV.

The CDR3 DNA reads as TGTGCCATCAGTGCAACGCCCTACGCACCACAGGGGACAGGAAACACTGAAGCTTTCTTT. Amino acid sequence: CAISATPYAPQGTGNTEAFF. The chain has TRBV10-3 and TRBJ1-1, with TRBD1 matching 8 bases. V trimming: 4 bases; J trimming: 2 bases; junction bases outside the gene matches: 21. The germline CDR1 and CDR2 sequences are ENHRY and SYGVKD. The CDR3 length is 20 residues.

The chain employs TRBV4-1 and TRBJ1-1; D unresolved. The CDR3 is made up of 15 amino acids. Germline lookup yields CDR1 MGHRA and CDR2 YSYEKL. V lost 0 bases and J lost 0, with 8 bases in between. CDR3 bases: TGCGCCAGCAGCCAAGAACACAGATTGAACACTGAAGCTTTCTTT. It is translated as CASSQEHRLNTEAFF.

The chain has TRBV27 and TRBJ1-6, with a weak D call TRBD1 (6 bases). Germline V CDR1 and CDR2: MNHEY, SMNVEV (reference sequence). This CDR3 is built from 14 residues. V gave up 8 bases and J gave up 13 bases, with 21 bases separating them. This chain's CDR3 is CASSKGQGNPPLHF. In nucleotides, the CDR3 is TGTGCCAGCTCTAAGGGGCAGGGGAATCCGCCCCTCCACTTT.

This clone was found a few times. The V gene is TRBV6-5, the J gene TRBJ1-3; no clear D. The CDR3 sequence is 15 residues long. Trimming shortened V by 0 bases and J by 3 bases, and 9 bases separated the two germline ends. CDR1 and CDR2 (germline): MNHEY, SVGAGI. CDR3 loop: CASSYSMSGGNTIYF. CDR3 DNA sequence: TGTGCCAGCAGTTACTCGATGTCCGGTGGAAACACCATATATTTT.